This T cell receptor (beta chain) was identified during a study of shared clonotypes between healthy human individuals. Study-wide points: The generation probabilities recorded for non-shared clonotypes fell below those of clonotypes shared by all four donors.

V gave up 1 base and J gave up 0 bases, with 5 bases separating them. The CDR3 consists of 14 residues. Germline V gives CDR1 SEHNR, CDR2 FQNEAQ (reference sequence). Some clones are missing from TCRdb's copy, which holds only in-frame ones; the method was immunoSEQ multiplex PCR. In the table there are 1.5 million to 2.5 million clones, about 95% of which are singletons. Comment on this clone: Its antigen is still unknown.

Terminally differentiated effector memory CD45RA+ cells were excluded by CCR7 positive selection of CD45RO-negative cells. The sequenced sample consisted of naive CD8+ T cells sorted from blood. V usage is TRBV7-9 and J usage is TRBJ2-3, with D unresolved. The sequence was collected from a man aged 18 to 29 in good health. CDR3 coding DNA: TGTGCCAGCAGCTTAGAGCAAAGCACAGATACGCAGTATTTT. Its translation is CASSLEQSTDTQYF.